The following is a T cell receptor (beta chain) sequence with its context. The sample comes from a study of cytomegalovirus exposure and HLA in healthy donors. The study ran its PCR with 60 Vbeta and 13 Jbeta primers. Repertoires were generated with immunoSEQ multiplex PCR, while TCRdb's copy carries only in-frame clones and drops some. The sample lists some 150,000 clones, 79% seen once, with 5% to 6.5% in the top ten. Trimming removed 5 bases at V and 0 bases at J, with 12 bases between. The germline CDR1 and CDR2 sequences are SGHRS and YFSETQ. The CDR3 length is 14 residues. The specimen sequenced was PBMCs. This TCR came from a man between 45 and 60 years old in good health and CMV-seropositive. The chain recombines TRBV5-1 with TRBJ2-7; tentatively, D is TRBD2 (6 bases). Here the CDR3 reads CASRSGLFSYEQYF. The CDR3 DNA reads as TGCGCCAGCAGATCCGGACTATTCTCCTACGAGCAGTACTTC.